This T cell receptor (beta chain) was sequenced during a study of CD8+CD57+ T cells in acquired aplastic anemia. Looking at the study overall: Sorted CD4+ plus CD8+ cells gave DNA averaging about 3.2 ug.

It was genomic DNA that served as the template for profiling TCR beta VDJ and CDR3. TCRdb re-derived calls from the reads in MiXCR, one entry per CDR3 protein. The repertoire holds about 58,000 distinct CDR3 sequences, with approximately 50% as singletons. This CDR3 has 16 residues. V was clipped by 2 bases and J by 5 bases; unmatched bases: 10. CDR1 and CDR2 (germline): KGHDR, SFDVKD. A remark on this clonotype: Its antigen is not known.

Patients chosen for sequencing had shown CD8+CD57+ cell expansion by flow cytometry. Severe acquired aplastic anemia affected all patients. Patients had undergone no therapy by the time their blood was sampled. Notes on the study in general: The same twenty-nine CD8+ CDR3 sequences occurred in patients and in controls.

Material for sequencing was sorted CD4+, CD8+, or CD8+CD57+ T cells (not recorded which) from PBMCs. This sequence originates from a human donor with aplastic anemia. The rearrangement links TRBV24-1 to TRBJ1-2; 7 bases fit TRBD1. The CDR3 reads CATSDSLPVQGYGYTF. CDR3 nucleotide sequence: TGTGCCACCAGTGATTCCCTTCCGGTACAGGGGTATGGCTACACCTTC.